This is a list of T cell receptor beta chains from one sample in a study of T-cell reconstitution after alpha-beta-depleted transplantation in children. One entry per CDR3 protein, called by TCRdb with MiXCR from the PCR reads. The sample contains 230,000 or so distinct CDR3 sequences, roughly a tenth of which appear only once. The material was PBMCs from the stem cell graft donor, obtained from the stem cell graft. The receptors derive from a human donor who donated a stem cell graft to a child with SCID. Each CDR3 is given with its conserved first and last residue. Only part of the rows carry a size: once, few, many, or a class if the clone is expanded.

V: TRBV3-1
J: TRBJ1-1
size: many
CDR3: CASSPRDRLMVTEAFF

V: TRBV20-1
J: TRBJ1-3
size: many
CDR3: CSATRTGGISGNTIYF

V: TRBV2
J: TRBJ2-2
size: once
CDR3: CTFSSAVEPAIYTGELFF

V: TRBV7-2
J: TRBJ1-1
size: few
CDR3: CASSATGGKGNTEAFF

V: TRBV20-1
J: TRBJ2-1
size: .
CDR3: CCALLRGTGALYNEQFF

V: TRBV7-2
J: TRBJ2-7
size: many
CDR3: CASSWDPTYEQYF

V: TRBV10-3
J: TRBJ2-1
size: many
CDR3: CANGGYSYNEQFF

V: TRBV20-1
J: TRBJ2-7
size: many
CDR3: CSARDGFYEQYF

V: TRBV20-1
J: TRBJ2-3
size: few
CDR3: CSARDIGVSADTQYF

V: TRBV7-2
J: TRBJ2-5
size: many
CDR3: CASSQYDGTQYF

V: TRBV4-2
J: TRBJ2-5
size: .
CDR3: CASSPDLPRLGTRETQYF

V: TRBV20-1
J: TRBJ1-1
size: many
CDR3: CSVRQGSTEAFF

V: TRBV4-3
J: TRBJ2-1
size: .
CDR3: CASSQISRDTTNNEQFF

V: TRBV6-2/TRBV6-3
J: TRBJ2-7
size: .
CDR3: CASSRNRESEQYF

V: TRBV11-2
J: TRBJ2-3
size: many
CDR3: CASSARLGVVADTQYF

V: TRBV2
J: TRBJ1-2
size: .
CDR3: CASSGHFTNYGYTF

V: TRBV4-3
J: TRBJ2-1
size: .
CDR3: CASSLTLAGGHNEQFF

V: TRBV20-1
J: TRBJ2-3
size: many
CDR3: CSAELAGGSATDTQYF

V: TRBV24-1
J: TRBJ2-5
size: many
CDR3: CATSDRGRETQYF

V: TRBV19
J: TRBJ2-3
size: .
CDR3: CATGVPLRTDTQYF

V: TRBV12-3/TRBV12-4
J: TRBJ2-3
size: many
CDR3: CASSLEFTDTQYF

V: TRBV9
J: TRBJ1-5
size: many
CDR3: CASSEGPSNQPQHF

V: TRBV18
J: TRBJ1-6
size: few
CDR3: CASTLDRSGSPLHF

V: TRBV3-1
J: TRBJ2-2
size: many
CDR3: CASSQDPTGTVAGELFF

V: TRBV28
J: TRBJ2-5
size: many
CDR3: CASSFSGGEETQYF